This TCR beta chain was recorded in a study of cytomegalovirus exposure and HLA in healthy donors. As regards this clone: The antigen is not known.

Looked up from germline, CDR1 is SGHTA and CDR2 is FQGTGA. This CDR3 has 16 amino acids. V lost 5 bases and J lost 5; bases outside the gene matches: 10. PCR employed 60 Vbeta and 13 Jbeta primers. Sequencing used immunoSEQ multiplex PCR; TCRdb keeps in-frame clones, though not all of them. The data contain about 120,000 clones, 65% to 80% of them singletons. Study-wide results and caveats: TCR sequences were mostly rare, though some public TCRs occurred in many donors. Further analysis was carried out later, and it showed several of the most significant clusters appearing linked to common viral pathogens.

Unrecorded immune exposure was likely among donors, who were nominally healthy when sampled. This rearrangement joins TRBV7-3 to TRBJ2-3; 10 bases are shared with TRBD2. The sample consisted of PBMCs. The receptor was isolated from a woman between 40 and 55 years old in good health and CMV-seropositive. The CDR3 sequence is CASSLRAGGPGDTQYF. DNA for the CDR3: TGTGCCAGCAGCCTGCGAGCGGGAGGGCCGGGAGATACGCAGTATTTT.